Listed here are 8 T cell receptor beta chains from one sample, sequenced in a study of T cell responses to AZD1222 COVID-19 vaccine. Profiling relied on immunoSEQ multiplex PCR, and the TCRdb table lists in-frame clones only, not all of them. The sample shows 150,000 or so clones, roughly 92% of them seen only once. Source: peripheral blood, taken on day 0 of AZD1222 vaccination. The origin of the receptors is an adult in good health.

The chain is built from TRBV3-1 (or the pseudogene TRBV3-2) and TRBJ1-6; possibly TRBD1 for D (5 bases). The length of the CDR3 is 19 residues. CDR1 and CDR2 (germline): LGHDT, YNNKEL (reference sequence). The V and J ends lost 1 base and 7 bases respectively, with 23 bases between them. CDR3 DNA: TGTGCCAGCAGCCAAGTCACTCCGGTGGTCGGGGCGAACAATTCACCCCTCCACTTT. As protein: CASSQVTPVVGANNSPLHF.

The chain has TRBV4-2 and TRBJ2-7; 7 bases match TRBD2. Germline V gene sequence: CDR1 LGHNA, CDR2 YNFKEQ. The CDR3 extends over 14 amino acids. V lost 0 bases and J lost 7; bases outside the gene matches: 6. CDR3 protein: CASSQDAAGREQYF. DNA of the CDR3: TGTGCCAGCAGCCAAGATGCAGCGGGGCGTGAGCAGTACTTC.

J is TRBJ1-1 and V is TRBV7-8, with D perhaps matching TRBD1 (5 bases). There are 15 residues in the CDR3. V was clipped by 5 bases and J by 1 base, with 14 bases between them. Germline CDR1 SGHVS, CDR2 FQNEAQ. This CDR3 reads CASSALGRTNTEAFF. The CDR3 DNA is TGTGCCAGCAGCGCCCTGGGACGGACGAACACTGAAGCTTTCTTT.

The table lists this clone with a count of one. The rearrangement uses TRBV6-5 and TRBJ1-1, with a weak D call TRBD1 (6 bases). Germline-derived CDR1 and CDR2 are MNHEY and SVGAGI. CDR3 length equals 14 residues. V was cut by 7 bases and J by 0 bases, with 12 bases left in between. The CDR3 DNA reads TGTGCCAGCACCCGGAGGGGGTTGAACACTGAAGCTTTCTTT. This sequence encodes CASTRRGLNTEAFF.

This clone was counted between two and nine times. Written as DNA, the CDR3 is TGTGCCAGCACTCATCAGGGGGTGGGCAATCAGCCCCAGCATTTT. As protein: CASTHQGVGNQPQHF. This chain links TRBV6-5 with TRBJ1-5, with TRBD1 identical over 7 bases. The length of the CDR3 is 15 residues. Germline CDR1 reads MNHEY; CDR2 reads SVGAGI. J was trimmed by 2 bases and V by 7 bases; bases with no gene match: 8.

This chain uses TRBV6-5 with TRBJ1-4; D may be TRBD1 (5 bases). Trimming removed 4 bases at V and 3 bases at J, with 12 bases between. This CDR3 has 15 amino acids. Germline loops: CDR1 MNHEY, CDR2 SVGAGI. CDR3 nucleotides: TGTGCCAGCAGTTTCTCAGGGTTGGCTAATGAAAAACTGTTTTTT. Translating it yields CASSFSGLANEKLFF.

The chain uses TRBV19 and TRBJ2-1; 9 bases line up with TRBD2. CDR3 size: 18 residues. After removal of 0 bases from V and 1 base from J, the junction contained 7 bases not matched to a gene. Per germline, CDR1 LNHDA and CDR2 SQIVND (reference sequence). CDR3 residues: CASSIDRVAGASYNEQFF. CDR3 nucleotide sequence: TGTGCCAGTAGTATAGATCGGGTAGCGGGAGCATCCTACAATGAGCAGTTCTTC.

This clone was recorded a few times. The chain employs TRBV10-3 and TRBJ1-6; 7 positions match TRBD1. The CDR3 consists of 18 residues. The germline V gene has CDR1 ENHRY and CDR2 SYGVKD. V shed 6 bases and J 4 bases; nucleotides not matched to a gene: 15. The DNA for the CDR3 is TGTGCCATCAGCAGAGACAGGGTGTCCGCCAGTTATAATTCACCCCTCCACTTT. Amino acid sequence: CAISRDRVSASYNSPLHF.